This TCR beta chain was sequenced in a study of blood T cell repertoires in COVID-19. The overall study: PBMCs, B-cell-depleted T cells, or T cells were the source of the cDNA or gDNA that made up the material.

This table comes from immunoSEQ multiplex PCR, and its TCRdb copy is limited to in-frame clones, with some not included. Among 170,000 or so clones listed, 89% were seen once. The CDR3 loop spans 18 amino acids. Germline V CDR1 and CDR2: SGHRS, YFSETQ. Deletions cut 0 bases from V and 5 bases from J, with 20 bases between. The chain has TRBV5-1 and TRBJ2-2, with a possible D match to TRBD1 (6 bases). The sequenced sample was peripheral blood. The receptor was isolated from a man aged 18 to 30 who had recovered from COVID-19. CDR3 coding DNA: TGCGCCAGCAGCTTGGCAGGGGACACCCAAAGTAGAACCGGGGAGCTGTTTTTT. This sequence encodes CASSLAGDTQSRTGELFF. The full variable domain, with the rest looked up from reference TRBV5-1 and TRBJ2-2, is KAGVTQTPRYLIKTRGQQVTLSCSPISGHRSVSWYQQTPGQGLQFLFEYFSETQRNKGNFPGRFSGRQFSNSRSEMNVSTLELGDSALYLCASSLAGDTQSRTGELFFGEGSRLTVL.